This T cell receptor beta chain was sequenced in a study of TIL therapy for anti-PD-1-resistant metastatic lung cancer. The overall study: A handful of tumors were EGFR-mutant and two were ALK-rearranged.

In germline, CDR1 is SGHRS, CDR2 YFSETQ. The CDR3 totals 15 residues. Trimming removed 0 bases from V and 6 bases from J, with 12 bases in between. The libraries were made with immunoSEQ v3. Each library reached around 1.9 million read pairs, or about 5-6.5 million at deep level. Data came from immunoSEQ multiplex PCR; TCRdb stores just in-frame clones and leaves some out. Found here are about 95,000 clones, 65% of them singletons; the top ten hold roughly 9.8%. The time point is: pre-treatment sample, taken before nivolumab and TIL therapy. Most excised metastases sampled were pleural nodules or supraclavicular lymph nodes.

Material: tumor tissue, obtained at baseline. The chain is built from TRBV5-1 and TRBJ2-2, with D perhaps given as TRBD1 or TRBD2 (6 bases each). The clonotype was recovered from a person aged 25 to 80 with non-small cell lung cancer. CDR3 sequence: CASSLGGAPAGELFF. CDR3 nucleotide sequence: TGCGCCAGCAGCTTGGGGGGGGCGCCAGCCGGGGAGCTGTTTTTT.